The 11 T cell receptor beta chains listed next were all sequenced from one sample in a study of T cell repertoires in cytomegalovirus infection. One entry per CDR3 protein results from TCRdb running MiXCR on the reads. The sample contains 680,000 or so distinct CDR3 sequences, under 40% of which appear only once. Sequenced input: PBMCs. The receptors originated from a human donor in good health (CMV status not recorded). Some clones in this sample may be carry-over from other donors' samples.

This clonotype came up a few times. The V gene is TRBV4-2, the J gene TRBJ2-7; 8 positions match TRBD2. This CDR3 region has 16 residues. Germline V gene sequence: CDR1 LGHNA, CDR2 YNFKEQ. The ends lost 4 bases at V and 2 bases at J; junction bases unmatched: 10. CDR3 sequence: CASSLSVAGGPYEQYF. The CDR3 nucleotides are TGTGCCAGCAGCCTAAGCGTTGCGGGAGGACCCTACGAGCAGTACTTC.

V is TRBV19 and J is TRBJ2-5; TRBD2 matches 10 bases. This CDR3 contains 16 residues. Per the germline V gene, CDR1 is LNHDA and CDR2 is SQIVND (reference sequence). With V trimmed by 4 bases and J by 0 bases, 5 bases remained unmatched. CDR3 in amino acids: CASSNTGLADQETQYF. As DNA, the CDR3 is TGTGCCAGTAGTAATACAGGACTAGCGGACCAAGAGACCCAGTACTTC.

This clonotype has a handful of counts. V is TRBV7-3 and J is TRBJ2-3; D is unclear. Trimming pared 1 base from V and 2 bases from J, leaving 7 bases between. Germline CDR1 and CDR2: SGHTA and FQGTGA. The CDR3 contains 14 residues. Written as DNA, the CDR3 is TGTGCCAGCAGCTTAAGCGAGTCCACAGATACGCAGTATTTT. As protein: CASSLSESTDTQYF.

This clonotype has more than one count but fewer than ten. The rearrangement uses TRBV11-3 and TRBJ2-4; D unclear. With 3 bases removed from V and 12 bases from J, the gap between germline ends came to 0 bases. CDR1 is SGHNT and CDR2 is YENEEA in the germline V gene. This CDR3 contains 8 residues. The CDR3 sequence is CASSFQYF. The CDR3 DNA sequence: TGTGCCAGCAGCTTTCAGTACTTC.

This clonotype was counted only a few times. V gene TRBV7-9 combines with J gene TRBJ1-4, with 10 bases matching TRBD1. The CDR3 runs to 18 residues. The V gene's germline CDR1 is SEHNR and CDR2 FQNEAQ (reference sequence). The J segment lost 5 bases and the V segment lost 6 bases, leaving 15 bases of the junction unmatched. CDR3: CASSSSPMGQGRNEKLFF. DNA of the CDR3: TGTGCCAGCAGTTCCTCCCCCATGGGACAGGGGAGGAATGAAAAACTGTTTTTT.

Concerning this clonotype itself: With a much larger clone just one base away, this may be a read error. The chain combines TRBV7-9 with TRBJ2-7; 7 nucleotides align to TRBD1. This CDR3 region has 15 residues. With V trimmed by 4 bases and J by 1 base, 7 bases remained unmatched. CDR1 is SEHNR and CDR2 is FQNEAQ in the germline V gene (reference sequence). CDR3 bases: TGTGCCAGCAGCTATTCAGAGACAGGGTCCTACGAGCAGTACTTC. It translates to CASSYSETGSYEQYF.

This clonotype was observed a single time. The chain is built from TRBV5-1 and TRBJ2-7; 8 nucleotides agree with TRBD2. The CDR3 is 17 amino acids. Germline CDR1 SGHRS, CDR2 YFSETQ. Trimming at V came to 0 bases and at J to 0 bases, leaving 8 bases not matched to a gene. As DNA, the CDR3 is TGCGCCAGCAGCTTGGGTCCCAGCGGGGGCCTCTCCTACGAGCAGTACTTC. Residues: CASSLGPSGGLSYEQYF.

J is TRBJ2-7 and V is TRBV5-1, with D maybe TRBD2 (5 bases). In germline, CDR1 is SGHRS, CDR2 YFSETQ. Trimming took 4 bases from V and 2 from J, leaving 13 bases between them. This CDR3 is 14 amino acids long. The CDR3 bases are TGCGCCAGCAGCCTGGGCGTCGGGGCCTACGAGCAGTACTTC. Residues: CASSLGVGAYEQYF.

CDR3 sequence reads: CASSLRTLAKNIQYF. As DNA, the CDR3 is TGTGCCAGCAGCTTACGTACCCTAGCCAAAAACATTCAGTACTTC. This rearrangement joins TRBV7-2 to TRBJ2-4; D is unclear. CDR1 and CDR2 (germline): SGHTA, FQGNSA. The CDR3 spans 15 residues. V lost 2 bases and J 0 bases, leaving 8 bases between the germline ends.

About this clonotype: A much larger clone lies one base from this, so it may be a read error. V gene TRBV28 combines with J gene TRBJ2-3, with 9 bases that match TRBD2. This CDR3 contains 17 residues. V trimming: 5 bases; J trimming: 3 bases; junction bases outside the gene matches: 12. CDR1 is MDHEN and CDR2 is SYDVKM in the germline V gene. The chain's CDR3 is CASSPGNSGRVTDTQYF. The CDR3 DNA reads as TGTGCCAGCAGTCCCGGGAATAGCGGGAGAGTTACAGATACGCAGTATTTT.

This clonotype has at least ten counts. J is TRBJ2-7 and V is TRBV27, with TRBD2 identical over 8 bases. J gave up 0 bases and V 5 bases, and 9 bases lay outside the gene matches. CDR1 is MNHEY and CDR2 is SMNVEV in the germline V gene (reference sequence). The CDR3 extends over 16 amino acids. CDR3 protein: CASSRSAGEHSYEQYF. CDR3 in DNA: TGTGCCAGCAGTCGATCAGCGGGGGAACACTCCTACGAGCAGTACTTC.